This T cell receptor (beta chain) appears in the sequencing data of a study of breast tumors, draining lymph nodes, adjacent tissues. Study outcomes and limitations: That most tumor T cells come from lymph nodes remained unproven. Tumor repertoires ranked between lymph nodes and nontumor tissue in diversity, with V and J gene preferences. Compared with basal-like, luminal-like tumors shared significantly more repertoire with nontumor tissue.

Breast cancer patients provided tissue from their axillary draining lymph nodes. Using its own MiXCR run on the multiplex PCR reads, TCRdb lists one record per CDR3 protein. Among around 130,000 distinct CDR3 sequences listed, about 20% were seen once. The CDR3 is 17 amino acids. Germline lookup yields CDR1 LGHDT and CDR2 YNNKEL (reference sequence). The germline V and J ends were trimmed by 1 base and 0 bases, with 12 bases remaining between them. This clonotype was seen repeatedly, ten times or more. Its antigen remains unknown. This chain joins TRBV3-1 and TRBJ1-4; D possibly corresponds to TRBD1 (5 bases). Sequencing was performed on axillary lymph node tissue. The source of this sequence is a female donor with breast cancer. Some clones in this sample may be carry-over from other donors' samples. The CDR3: CASSQATGAATNEKLFF. The CDR3 DNA is TGTGCCAGCAGCCAAGCTACAGGTGCCGCAACTAATGAAAAACTGTTTTTT.